The T cell receptor (beta chain) described here comes from a study of shared clonotypes between healthy human individuals. Overall study context: A couple of female and a few male donors aged 18 to 49 were enrolled. A donor's plate count was three for CD4 naive and three for CD4 memory; CD8 naive had two and CD8 memory one.

Study-wide results and limits: A handful of donors showed sharing of about 4.7% of naive CD4 clonotypes. Across subsets, estimated richness was generally greater for naive than for memory populations.

Profiling relied on immunoSEQ multiplex PCR, and the TCRdb table lists in-frame clones only, not all of them. There are 2 million to 2.5 million clones in the sample; about 92% occur only once, and 0.39% lies in the top ten. To note about this clone: The antigen is undetermined.

The V and J ends lost 5 bases and 2 bases respectively, with 13 bases between them. CDR1 SGHTA and CDR2 FQGTGA come from the germline V gene. The CDR3 runs 15 residues. This sequence originates from a man aged 18-30 years in good health. Some clones in this sample may be carry-over from other donors' samples. The chain employs TRBV7-3 and TRBJ2-1, with D possibly matching TRBD2 (6 bases). Sequenced material: naive CD4+ T cells from PBMCs. Described subset: CD45RA+ positively selected. This CDR3 reads CASSPTRQTYNEQFF. CDR3 DNA sequence: TGTGCCAGCAGCCCGACTAGACAGACCTACAATGAGCAGTTCTTC. The whole variable domain, filled in from reference TRBV7-3 and TRBJ2-1, reads GAGVSQTPSNKVTEKGKYVELRCDPISGHTALYWYRQSLGQGPEFLIYFQGTGAADDSGLPNDRFFAVRPEGSVSTLKIQRTERGDSAVYLCASSPTRQTYNEQFFGPGTRLTVL.